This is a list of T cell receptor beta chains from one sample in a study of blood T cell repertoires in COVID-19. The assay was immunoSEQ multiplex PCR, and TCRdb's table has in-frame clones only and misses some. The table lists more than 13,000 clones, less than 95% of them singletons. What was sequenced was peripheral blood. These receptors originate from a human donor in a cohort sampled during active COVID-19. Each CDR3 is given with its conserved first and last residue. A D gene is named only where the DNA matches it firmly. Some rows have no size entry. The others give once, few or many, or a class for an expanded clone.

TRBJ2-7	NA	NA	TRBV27	TGTGCCAGCAGTTCGATAGGGGAACCCCCCTACGAGCAGTACTTC	CASSSIGEPPYEQYF
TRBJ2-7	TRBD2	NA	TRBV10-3	TGTGCCATCAGTCCTAGCGGGGGGGACCACTACGAGCAGTACTTC	CAISPSGGDHYEQYF
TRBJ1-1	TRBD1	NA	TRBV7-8	TGTGCCAGCAGCCCAACGGGACAGGGGGAAGCTTTCTTT	CASSPTGQGEAFF
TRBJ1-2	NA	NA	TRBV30	TGTGCCTGGAGTGCCGGGAACCGAAATGGCTACACCTTC	CAWSAGNRNGYTF
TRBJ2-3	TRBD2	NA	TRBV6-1	TGTGCCAGCAGTGACCTAGCGGGGGTGAGCACAGATACGCAGTATTTT	CASSDLAGVSTDTQYF
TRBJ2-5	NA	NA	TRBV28	TGTGCCAGCAGTTCGACTTGGCAGACCCAGTACTTC	CASSSTWQTQYF
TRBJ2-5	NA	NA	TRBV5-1	TGCGCCAGCAGCTTGGCAGATAGCAGCCAAGAGACCCAGTACTTC	CASSLADSSQETQYF
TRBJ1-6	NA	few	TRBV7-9	TGTGCCAGCAGCTTACAGGGAACCTATAATTCACCCCTCCACTTT	CASSLQGTYNSPLHF
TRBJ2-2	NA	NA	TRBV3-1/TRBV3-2	TGTGCCAGCAGCCAAGCGGGGGAGCTGTTTTTT	CASSQAGELFF
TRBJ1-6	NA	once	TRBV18	TGTGCCAGCTCACCACCCTCAGGGGATAATTCACCCCTCCACTTT	CASSPPSGDNSPLHF
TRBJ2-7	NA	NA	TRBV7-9	TGTGCCAGCAGTTCGAACCCGGGACAAAAAATCGAGCAGTACTTC	CASSSNPGQKIEQYF
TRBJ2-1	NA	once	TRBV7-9	TGTGCCAGCAGTCAAACCCGGAATGAGCAGTTCTTC	CASSQTRNEQFF
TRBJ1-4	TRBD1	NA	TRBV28	TGTGCCAGCAGTCAGGGACAGGGCGCGCGTAGGGAAGAAAAACTGTTTTTT	CASSQGQGARREEKLFF
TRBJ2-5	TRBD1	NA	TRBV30	TGTGCCTGGAGTAAACAGGGGGCAGAGACCCAGTACTTC	CAWSKQGAETQYF
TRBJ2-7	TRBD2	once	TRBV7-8	TGTGCCAGCAGCGGAGATCGGGGGGGAGTCTACGAGCAGTACTTC	CASSGDRGGVYEQYF
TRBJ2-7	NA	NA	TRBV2	TGTGCCAGCAACCAGATACAGGTTTCCTACGAGCAGTACTTC	CASNQIQVSYEQYF
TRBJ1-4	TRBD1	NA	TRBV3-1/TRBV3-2	TGTGCCAGCAGCCCGACCGGGACAGGGGCAAAACTGTTTTTT	CASSPTGTGAKLFF
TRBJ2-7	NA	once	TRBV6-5	TGTGCCAGCAGACGGGACAACTACTACGAGCAGTACTTC	CASRRDNYYEQYF
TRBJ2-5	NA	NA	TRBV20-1	TGCAGTGCGGGACAACAAGAGACCCAGTACTTC	CSAGQQETQYF
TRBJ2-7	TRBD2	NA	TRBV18	TGTGCCAGCTCACCAGGGGCGGGAGGTCTGTACGAGCAGTACTTC	CASSPGAGGLYEQYF
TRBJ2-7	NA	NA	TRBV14	TGTGCCAGCAGTCAGGGACACCTTCTCTACGAGCAGTACTTC	CASSQGHLLYEQYF
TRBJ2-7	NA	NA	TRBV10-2	TGCGCCAGCAGCGACCCTACTAGCTTTCGAACCTACGAGCAGTACTTC	CASSDPTSFRTYEQYF
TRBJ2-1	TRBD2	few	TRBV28	TGTGCCAGCAGTTTGTTGGCGGGAGGGAACAATGAGCAGTTCTTC	CASSLLAGGNNEQFF
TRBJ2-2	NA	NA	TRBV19	TGTGCCAGTGGGAAGGACAGCTATCGGGACACCGGGGAGCTGTTTTTT	CASGKDSYRDTGELFF
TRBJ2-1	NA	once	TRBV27	TGTGCCAGCAGTTTCGCGGACATTCGAGCATACAATGAGCAGTTCTTC	CASSFADIRAYNEQFF
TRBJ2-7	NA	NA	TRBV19	TGTGCCAGTAGCGTGTATTCCCCTACCTACGAGCAGTACTTC	CASSVYSPTYEQYF
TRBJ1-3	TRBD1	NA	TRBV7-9	TGTGCCAGCAGCCCAGGGGGCGCGGGAAACACCATATATTTT	CASSPGGAGNTIYF
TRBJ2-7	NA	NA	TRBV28	TGTGCCAGCAGCAACGGGGGTGGTTCCTACGAGCAGTACTTC	CASSNGGGSYEQYF
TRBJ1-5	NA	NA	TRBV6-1	TGTGCCAGCAGTGTGACAGAAGGGAGGGGTAATCAGCCCCAGCATTTT	CASSVTEGRGNQPQHF
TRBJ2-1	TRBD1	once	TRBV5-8	TGTGCCAGCAGCTTGGGAGGGGGCCGGGAGCAGTTCTTC	CASSLGGGREQFF
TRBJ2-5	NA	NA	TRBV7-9	TGTGCCAGCAGCCCCCGGGGTCCTCAAGAGACCCAGTACTTC	CASSPRGPQETQYF
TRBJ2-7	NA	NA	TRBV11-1	TGTGCCAGCAGCTTAACAGACTCCTACGAGCAGTACTTC	CASSLTDSYEQYF
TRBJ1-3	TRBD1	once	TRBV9	TGTGCCAGCAGCGTCCGGGACAGGGGGCCTGGAAACACCATATATTTT	CASSVRDRGPGNTIYF
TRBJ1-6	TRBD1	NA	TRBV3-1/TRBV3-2	TGTGCCAGCAGCCCCCGACAGGGCGGTAATTCACCCCTCCACTTT	CASSPRQGGNSPLHF
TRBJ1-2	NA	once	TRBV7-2	TGTGCCAGCAGCTTAGACCCGGGAACTAACTATGGCTACACCTTC	CASSLDPGTNYGYTF
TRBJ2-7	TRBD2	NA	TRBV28	TGTGCCAGCAGTATAGGCGGGAGGGTGTACGAGCAGTACTTC	CASSIGGRVYEQYF
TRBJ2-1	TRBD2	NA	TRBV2	TGTGCCAGCAGTGAAGCAGTCGCGGGGACTACCTACAATGAGCAGTTCTTC	CASSEAVAGTTYNEQFF
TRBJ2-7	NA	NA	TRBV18	TGTGCCAGCTCACCACCGGGGTGGGAGCGCGAGCAGTACTTC	CASSPPGWEREQYF
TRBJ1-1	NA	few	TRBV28	TGTGCCAGCAGATTGACAGGGAACACTGAAGCTTTCTTT	CASRLTGNTEAFF
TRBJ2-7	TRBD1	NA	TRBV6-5	TGTGCCAGCAAGACGGACAGGGACTCTACCTACGAGCAGTACTTC	CASKTDRDSTYEQYF
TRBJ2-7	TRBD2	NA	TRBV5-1	TGCGCCAGCAGCCTACGGACTAGCGGGAGTACCTACGAGCAGTACTTC	CASSLRTSGSTYEQYF
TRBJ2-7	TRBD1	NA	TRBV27	TGTGCCAGCAGTTTCTTATCGACAGGGGGCGCGGGCTCCTACGAGCAGTACTTC	CASSFLSTGGAGSYEQYF
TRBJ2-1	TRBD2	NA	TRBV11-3	TGTGCCAGCAGCTGGGACGGCAGCGGGAGTAGTGGTGAGCAGTTCTTC	CASSWDGSGSSGEQFF
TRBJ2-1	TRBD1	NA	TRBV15	TGTGCCACCAGCAAACCGGGACAGAAGAATGAGCAGTTCTTC	CATSKPGQKNEQFF
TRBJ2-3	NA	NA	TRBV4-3	TGCGCCAGCAGCCAAGATCGGACACTCGAATTATCGCAGTATTTT	CASSQDRTLELSQYF
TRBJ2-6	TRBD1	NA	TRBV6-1	TGTGCCAGCAGTGTCGGACAGGCACTCTCTGGGGCCAACGTCCTGACTTTC	CASSVGQALSGANVLTF
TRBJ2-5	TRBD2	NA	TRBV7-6	TGTGCCAGCAGCTTAACTAGCGGCATTCAAGAGACCCAGTACTTC	CASSLTSGIQETQYF
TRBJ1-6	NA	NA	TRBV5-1	TGCGCCAGCAGCTTGCGCGCCGGGGAGAATTCACCCCTCCACTTT	CASSLRAGENSPLHF